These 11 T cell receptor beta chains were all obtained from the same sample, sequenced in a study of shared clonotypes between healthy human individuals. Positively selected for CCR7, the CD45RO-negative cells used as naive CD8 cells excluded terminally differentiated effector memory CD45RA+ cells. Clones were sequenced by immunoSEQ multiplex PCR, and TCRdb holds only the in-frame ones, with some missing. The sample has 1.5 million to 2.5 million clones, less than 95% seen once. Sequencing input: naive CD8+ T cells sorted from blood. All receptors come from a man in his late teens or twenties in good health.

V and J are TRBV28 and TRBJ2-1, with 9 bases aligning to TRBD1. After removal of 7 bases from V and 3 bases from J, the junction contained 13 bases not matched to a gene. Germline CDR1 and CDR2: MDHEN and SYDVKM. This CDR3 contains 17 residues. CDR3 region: CASIYRGLAANYNEQFF. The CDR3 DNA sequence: TGTGCCAGCATCTACAGGGGGCTAGCGGCAAACTACAATGAGCAGTTCTTC.

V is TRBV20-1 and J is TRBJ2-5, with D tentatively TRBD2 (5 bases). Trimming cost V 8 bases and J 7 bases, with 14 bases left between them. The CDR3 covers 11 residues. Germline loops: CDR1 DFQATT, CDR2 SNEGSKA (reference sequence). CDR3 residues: CSYGSLATQYF. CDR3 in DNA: TGCAGTTATGGTTCTCTAGCGACCCAGTACTTC.

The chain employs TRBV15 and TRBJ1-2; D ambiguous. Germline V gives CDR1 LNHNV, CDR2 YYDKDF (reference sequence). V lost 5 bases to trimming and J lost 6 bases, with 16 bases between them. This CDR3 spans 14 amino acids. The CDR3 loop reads CATSPPQGTDGYTF. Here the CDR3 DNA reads TGTGCCACCAGCCCCCCTCAAGGAACGGATGGCTACACCTTC.

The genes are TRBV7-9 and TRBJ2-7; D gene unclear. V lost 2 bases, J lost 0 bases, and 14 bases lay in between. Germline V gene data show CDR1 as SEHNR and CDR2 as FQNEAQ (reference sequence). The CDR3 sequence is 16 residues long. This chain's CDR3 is CASSLSYGQASYEQYF. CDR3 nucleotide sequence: TGTGCCAGCAGCTTAAGCTATGGGCAGGCCTCCTACGAGCAGTACTTC.

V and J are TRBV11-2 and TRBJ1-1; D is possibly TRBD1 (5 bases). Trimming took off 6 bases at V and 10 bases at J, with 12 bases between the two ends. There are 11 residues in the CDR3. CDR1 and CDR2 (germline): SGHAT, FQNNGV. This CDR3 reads CASSRTGGAFF. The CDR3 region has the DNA TGTGCCAGCAGTCGGACCGGGGGAGCTTTCTTT.

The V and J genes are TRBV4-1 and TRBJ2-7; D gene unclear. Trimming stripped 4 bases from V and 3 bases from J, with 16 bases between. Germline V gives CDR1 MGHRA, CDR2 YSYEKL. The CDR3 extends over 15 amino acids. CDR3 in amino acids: CASSPKTESNYEQYF. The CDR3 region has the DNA TGCGCCAGCAGCCCTAAGACGGAAAGTAACTACGAGCAGTACTTC.

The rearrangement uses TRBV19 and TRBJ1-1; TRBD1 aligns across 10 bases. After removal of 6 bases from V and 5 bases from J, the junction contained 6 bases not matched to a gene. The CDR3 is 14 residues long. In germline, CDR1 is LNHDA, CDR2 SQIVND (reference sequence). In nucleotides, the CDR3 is TGTGCCAGTAGCTTCGGGACAGGGGTTACTGAAGCTTTCTTT. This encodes CASSFGTGVTEAFF.

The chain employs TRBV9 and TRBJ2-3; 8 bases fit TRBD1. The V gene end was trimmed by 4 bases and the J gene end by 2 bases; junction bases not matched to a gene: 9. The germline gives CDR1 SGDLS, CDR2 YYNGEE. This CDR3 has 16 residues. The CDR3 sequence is CASSNAGGPLTDTQYF. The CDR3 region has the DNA TGTGCCAGCAGCAACGCAGGGGGCCCCCTCACAGATACGCAGTATTTT.

DNA of the CDR3: TGTGCCAGCGCCCCCGTAGGCTTCGCGAACACCGGGGAGCTGTTTTTT. Protein product: CASAPVGFANTGELFF. The chain couples TRBV13 to TRBJ2-2; D remains ambiguous. The V gene lost 8 bases and the J gene lost 0 bases, with 16 bases spanning the gap. The CDR3 totals 16 residues. CDR1 is PRHDT, CDR2 FYEKMQ, per germline (reference sequence). Complete variable domain (other parts from reference TRBV13 and TRBJ2-2): AAGVIQSPRHLIKEKRETATLKCYPIPRHDTVYWYQQGPGQDPQFLISFYEKMQSDKGSIPDRFSAQQFSDYHSELNMSSLELGDSALYFCASAPVGFANTGELFFGEGSRLTVL.

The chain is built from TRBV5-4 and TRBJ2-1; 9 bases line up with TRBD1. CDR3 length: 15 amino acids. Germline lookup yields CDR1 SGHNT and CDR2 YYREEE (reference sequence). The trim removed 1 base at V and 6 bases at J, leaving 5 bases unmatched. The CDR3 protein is CASSLLGQGPNEQFF. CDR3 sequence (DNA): TGTGCCAGCAGCTTGTTGGGACAGGGACCCAATGAGCAGTTCTTC.

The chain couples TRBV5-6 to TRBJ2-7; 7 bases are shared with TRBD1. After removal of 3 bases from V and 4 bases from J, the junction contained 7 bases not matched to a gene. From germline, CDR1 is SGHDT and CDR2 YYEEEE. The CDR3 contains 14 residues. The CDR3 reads CASSSGTANYEQYF. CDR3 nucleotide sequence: TGTGCCAGCAGCTCTGGGACAGCGAATTACGAGCAGTACTTC.